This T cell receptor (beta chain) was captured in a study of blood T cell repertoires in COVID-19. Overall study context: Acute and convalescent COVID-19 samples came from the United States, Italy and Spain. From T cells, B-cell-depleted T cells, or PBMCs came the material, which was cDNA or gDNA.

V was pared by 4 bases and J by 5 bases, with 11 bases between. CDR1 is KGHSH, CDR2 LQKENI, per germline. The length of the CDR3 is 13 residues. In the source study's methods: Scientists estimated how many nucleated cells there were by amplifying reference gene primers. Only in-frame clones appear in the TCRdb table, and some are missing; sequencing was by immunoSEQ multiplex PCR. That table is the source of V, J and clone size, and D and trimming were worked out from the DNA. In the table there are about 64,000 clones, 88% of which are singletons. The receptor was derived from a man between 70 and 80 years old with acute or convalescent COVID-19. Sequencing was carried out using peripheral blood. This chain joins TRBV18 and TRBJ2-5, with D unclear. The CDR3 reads CASSRNNGETQYF. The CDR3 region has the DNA TGTGCCAGCTCACGCAACAACGGGGAGACCCAGTACTTC.